The 21 T cell receptor beta chains below all came from one sample that was sequenced in a study of spatial heterogeneity in lung cancer. The time point is: blood at routine non-recurrence follow-up after resection. TCRdb used MiXCR to reprocess the 5' RACE reads, holding one entry per CDR3 protein. The data show 110,000 or so distinct CDR3 sequences, 11% seen once. The sample in question was PBMCs, obtained at follow-up. The receptors were gathered from a female donor with early-stage non-small cell lung cancer.

This clonotype was counted many times. CDR3 loop: CASSQDYPTSGRTGANVLTF. The CDR3, as DNA: TGTGCCAGCAGCCAAGATTATCCGACTAGCGGGAGAACTGGGGCCAACGTCCTGACTTTC. The chain links TRBV3-1 to TRBJ2-6; 12 positions agree with TRBD2. Germline CDR1 reads LGHDT; CDR2 reads YNNKEL (reference sequence). J gave up 2 bases and V 0 bases, and 8 bases lay outside the gene matches. The CDR3 extends over 20 amino acids. The whole variable domain, filled in from reference TRBV3-1 and TRBJ2-6, reads DTAVSQTPKYLVTQMGNDKSIKCEQNLGHDTMYWYKQDSKKFLKIMFSYNNKELIINETVPNRFSPKSPDKAHLNLHINSLELGDSAVYFCASSQDYPTSGRTGANVLTFGAGSRLTVL.

This clonotype was observed a handful of times. The chain recombines TRBV7-2 with TRBJ2-1; the D gene is possibly TRBD2 (5 bases). Trimming left V 4 bases short and J 12 bases short, with 16 bases between. Germline V CDR1 and CDR2: SGHTA, FQGNSA. The CDR3 covers 13 residues. The CDR3 coding sequence is TGTGCCAGCAGCTGGACTTCGCCTATTTGGCAGTTCTTC. This encodes CASSWTSPIWQFF.

This clonotype showed up many times. This chain uses TRBV20-1 with TRBJ2-1; 11 bases map to TRBD2. The CDR3 length is 16 residues. V dropped 1 base and J dropped 10; count of bases not matched to a gene: 12. CDR1 and CDR2 from the germline V gene are DFQATT and SNEGSKA (reference sequence). The CDR3 DNA reads TGCAGTGCTAGAGTTCTGGCCCTAGCGGGAGGCAGGGAGCAGTTCTTC. This gives the protein CSARVLALAGGREQFF.

This clonotype was seen a handful of times. The chain has TRBV5-1 and TRBJ2-1; no firm D call. The germline gives CDR1 SGHRS, CDR2 YFSETQ. Deletions cut 1 base from V and 0 bases from J, with 11 bases between. CDR3 length: 16 amino acids. The CDR3: CASSLLALSSYNEQFF. The CDR3 region has the DNA TGCGCCAGCAGCTTGCTCGCGTTGAGCTCCTACAATGAGCAGTTCTTC.

The sample holds many counts of this clonotype. CDR3 region: CSASRNTEAFF. In DNA, the CDR3 is TGCAGTGCTAGCAGGAACACTGAAGCTTTCTTT. The chain uses TRBV20-1 and TRBJ1-1; D is uncertain. The CDR3 consists of 11 residues. Trimming stripped 3 bases from V and 1 base from J, with 3 bases between. Germline lookup yields CDR1 DFQATT and CDR2 SNEGSKA (reference sequence).

Many counts were recorded for this clonotype. V usage is TRBV30 and J usage is TRBJ2-1; D is perhaps TRBD2 (5 bases). The CDR3 length is 15 residues. Germline lookup yields CDR1 GTSNPN and CDR2 SVGIG (reference sequence). The V gene lost 3 bases and the J gene lost 6 bases, with 18 bases spanning the gap. CDR3 sequence reads: CAWSLPSGGVNEQFF. CDR3 nucleotide sequence: TGTGCCTGGAGCCTACCATCAGGAGGAGTCAATGAGCAGTTCTTC.

The gene calls are TRBV5-1 and TRBJ2-7; maybe TRBD2 (5 bases). The CDR3 has 14 residues. The V end lost 4 bases, the J end lost 4 bases, and 15 bases lay between the germline ends. The germline CDR1 and CDR2 sequences are SGHRS and YFSETQ. This CDR3 is CASSRGPGGYEQYF. The CDR3 nucleotides are TGCGCCAGCAGCCGCGGGCCGGGTGGGTACGAGCAGTACTTC.

This clonotype was recorded a few times. The rearrangement links TRBV12-3 or TRBV12-4 to TRBJ2-7, with 9 bases matching TRBD1. V lost 4 bases to trimming and J lost 3 bases; unmatched junction nucleotides: 4. The CDR3 loop spans 14 amino acids. CDR3: CASSSGTGFYEQYF. In DNA form, the CDR3 reads TGTGCCAGCAGTTCGGGGACAGGGTTCTACGAGCAGTACTTC.

Only a few counts were recorded for this clonotype. The chain is built from TRBV7-9 and TRBJ2-3; 10 bases agree with TRBD2. The CDR3 runs 16 residues. The germline V gene has CDR1 SEHNR and CDR2 FQNEAQ (reference sequence). Trimming at V came to 3 bases and at J to 0 bases, leaving 3 bases not matched to a gene. CDR3 bases: TGTGCCAGCAGCTTGGGACTAGCGACTAGCACAGATACGCAGTATTTT. Translated, it gives CASSLGLATSTDTQYF.

This chain connects TRBV28 to TRBJ2-1; D gene ambiguous. The CDR3 loop spans 15 amino acids. V was trimmed by 2 bases and J by 5 bases, leaving 13 bases between them. CDR1 MDHEN and CDR2 SYDVKM come from the germline V gene. CDR3 sequence reads: CASSLRRQRNNEQFF. The CDR3 nucleotides read TGTGCCAGCAGTTTAAGGCGACAACGAAACAATGAGCAGTTCTTC.

A few counts support this clonotype. The chain couples TRBV27 to TRBJ2-3; maybe TRBD2 (6 bases). CDR3 length: 15 residues. Deletions cut 4 bases from V and 2 bases from J, with 13 bases between. Germline V gene data show CDR1 as MNHEY and CDR2 as SMNVEV (reference sequence). CDR3 residues: CASSSSLAATDTQYF. CDR3 nucleotides: TGTGCCAGCAGTTCGTCGTTAGCGGCCACAGATACGCAGTATTTT.

V and J are TRBV28 and TRBJ1-5, with a tentative D call TRBD1 (6 bases). CDR3 length: 13 amino acids. Germline lookup yields CDR1 MDHEN and CDR2 SYDVKM. The V gene lost 5 bases and the J gene lost 5 bases, with 10 bases spanning the gap. The CDR3 region has the DNA TGTGCCAGCAGTACGGGGGCACATCAGCCCCAGCATTTT. Protein: CASSTGAHQPQHF.

This clonotype has a handful of counts. This chain links TRBV29-1 with TRBJ1-5; 10 nucleotides match TRBD1. V lost 5 bases to trimming and J lost 4 bases; unmatched junction nucleotides: 5. Germline CDR1 and CDR2: SQVTM and ANQGSEA. The CDR3 covers 14 residues. This chain's CDR3 is CSVSGQGPNQPQHF. CDR3 DNA: TGCAGCGTTTCGGGACAGGGGCCGAATCAGCCCCAGCATTTT.

The table lists this clonotype with many counts. The rearrangement links TRBV29-1 to TRBJ2-1; D is unresolved. The CDR3 loop spans 13 amino acids. The germline V gene encodes CDR1 SQVTM and CDR2 ANQGSEA. V lost 7 bases and J lost 5, with 15 bases in between. The CDR3 DNA sequence: TGCAGCGCCTATCGACTTAGGGACAATGAGCAGTTCTTC. It codes for CSAYRLRDNEQFF.

V is TRBV25-1 and J is TRBJ2-1, with 12 positions matching TRBD2. The ends lost 4 bases at V and 6 bases at J; junction bases unmatched: 7. Germline-derived CDR1 and CDR2 are MGHDK and SYGVNS. CDR3 size: 16 residues. The CDR3 loop is CASSGSTTSGSNEQFF. In nucleotides, the CDR3 is TGTGCCAGCAGTGGGTCTACGACTAGCGGGAGCAATGAGCAGTTCTTC. Drawing the rest from reference TRBV25-1 and TRBJ2-1, the complete variable domain is EADIYQTPRYLVIGTGKKITLECSQTMGHDKMYWYQQDPGMELHLIHYSYGVNSTEKGDLSSESTVSRIRTEHFPLTLESARPSHTSQYLCASSGSTTSGSNEQFFGPGTRLTVL.

This clonotype was recorded at least ten times. As DNA, the CDR3 is TGCAGCGTTGGAGACAGCGAAGCTTTCTTT. Protein sequence: CSVGDSEAFF. The chain is built from TRBV29-1 and TRBJ1-1; D is possibly TRBD1 (5 bases). V was trimmed by 4 bases and J by 8 bases, leaving 8 bases between them. Germline CDR1 is SQVTM and CDR2 is ANQGSEA. The CDR3 covers 10 residues.

The genes are TRBV11-2 and TRBJ2-5; possibly TRBD2 for D (5 bases). Germline lookup yields CDR1 SGHAT and CDR2 FQNNGV. The CDR3 runs to 14 residues. Trimming pared 4 bases from V and 5 bases from J, leaving 14 bases between. CDR3 bases: TGTGCCAGCAGCTCCAGTGCGGGTTCCGAGACCCAGTACTTC. It specifies CASSSSAGSETQYF.

This clonotype turned up a few times. V and J are TRBV2 and TRBJ2-7; D may be TRBD1 (6 bases). Trimming pared 6 bases from V and 3 bases from J, leaving 12 bases between. Germline V lookup: CDR1 SNHLY, CDR2 FYNNEI. The length of the CDR3 is 13 residues. CDR3 sequence: CASRLTGFYEQYV. The CDR3 coding sequence is TGTGCCAGCAGATTAACAGGGTTCTACGAGCAGTACGTC.

There are many counts of this clonotype. The chain is built from TRBV7-9 and TRBJ2-2, with TRBD2 identical over 12 bases. CDR3 length: 18 amino acids. From germline, CDR1 is SEHNR and CDR2 FQNEAQ (reference sequence). The trim removed 1 base at V and 4 bases at J, leaving 7 bases unmatched. CDR3 in DNA: TGTGCCAGCAGCTTAGGACTAGCGGGAGTGGCTCGCACCGGGGAGCTGTTTTTT. It codes for CASSLGLAGVARTGELFF. Full variable domain (rest looked up from reference TRBV7-9 and TRBJ2-2): DTGVSQNPRHKITKRGQNVTFRCDPISEHNRLYWYRQTLGQGPEFLTYFQNEAQLEKSRLLSDRFSAERPKGSFSTLEIQRTEQGDSAMYLCASSLGLAGVARTGELFFGEGSRLTVL.

The CDR3 DNA sequence: TGCGCCAGCAGCTTGGCCATCAGCACTGAAGCTTTCTTT. Its translation: CASSLAISTEAFF. The chain uses TRBV5-1 and TRBJ1-1; D unresolved. Germline CDR1 reads SGHRS; CDR2 reads YFSETQ. The CDR3 consists of 13 residues. V shed 0 bases and J shed 4 bases, with 7 bases lying between them.

This clonotype was observed at least ten times. The chain uses TRBV28 and TRBJ1-2; TRBD1 agrees at 11 bases. Unmatched junction bases numbered 3, after V lost 5 bases and J lost 4 bases. CDR1 and CDR2 from the germline V gene are MDHEN and SYDVKM. This CDR3 has 14 residues. In DNA, the CDR3 is TGTGCCAGCAGTCCTGGGACAGGGGGCTATGGCTACACCTTC. Translated: CASSPGTGGYGYTF.